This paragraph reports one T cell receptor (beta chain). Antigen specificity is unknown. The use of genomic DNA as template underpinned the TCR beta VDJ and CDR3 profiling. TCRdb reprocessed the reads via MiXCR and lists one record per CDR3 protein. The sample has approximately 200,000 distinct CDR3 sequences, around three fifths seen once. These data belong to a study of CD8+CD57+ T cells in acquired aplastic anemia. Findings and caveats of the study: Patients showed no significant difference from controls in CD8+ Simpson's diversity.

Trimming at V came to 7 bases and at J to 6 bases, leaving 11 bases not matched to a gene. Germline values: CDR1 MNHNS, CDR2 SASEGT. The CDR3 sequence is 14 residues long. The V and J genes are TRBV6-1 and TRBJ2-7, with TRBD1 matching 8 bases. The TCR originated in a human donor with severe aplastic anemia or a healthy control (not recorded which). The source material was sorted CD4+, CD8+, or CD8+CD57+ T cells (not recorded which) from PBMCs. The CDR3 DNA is TGTGCCAGCACCAGGACAGGGTTAATAGGCGAGCAGTACTTC. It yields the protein CASTRTGLIGEQYF.